The rows below give T cell receptor beta chains drawn from one sample of a study of persistence of HIV-infected CD4 T cells. Assay used: immunoSEQ multiplex PCR; TCRdb lists only in-frame clones, some missing. The sample lists 25,000 to 35,000 clones; around four fifths were seen once. Antigens of these TCRs are unknown. Source: CD4+ T cells sorted from PBMCs after 18-hour stimulation, taken from a patient who received antiretroviral therapy. The receptors come from an adult woman with HIV who was CMV-seropositive. CDR3s include the opening cysteine and the closing phenylalanine or tryptophan. The D gene is left open where the match is weak. The listing skips clone size in some rows; elsewhere it reads once, few, many or a size class.

>-|-|TRBJ1-4|TRBV5-1
TGCGCCAGCAGCTTGACGGGCAGTGCTACAACTAATGAAAAACTGTTTTTT
CASSLTGSATTNEKLFF
>-|-|TRBJ1-2|TRBV5-4
TGTGCCAGCAGCTTGGAACGGATCTATGGCTACACCTTC
CASSLERIYGYTF
>-|TRBD1|TRBJ1-1|TRBV12-3/TRBV12-4
TGTGCCAGCAGTTTCAGGGGGTCGGGCGGTGCTTTCTTT
CASSFRGSGGAFF
>-|-|TRBJ1-5|TRBV19
TGTGCCAGTAGTATTGTCTCGGGCAATCAGCCCCAGCATTTT
CASSIVSGNQPQHF
>-|TRBD1|TRBJ1-3|TRBV11-1
TGTGCCAGCAGCTTGGGACAGGCGTATGGAAACACCATATATTTT
CASSLGQAYGNTIYF
>few|-|TRBJ1-2|TRBV6-2/TRBV6-3
TGTGCCAGCAGTTACACCGGACACCATGAGGGCTACACCTTC
CASSYTGHHEGYTF
>-|-|TRBJ1-1|TRBV6-6
TGTGCCACCCACGAGGTAACAGACACTGAAGCTTTCTTT
CATHEVTDTEAFF
>-|-|TRBJ2-2|TRBV7-3
TGTGCCAGCAGCTTGGGTTACACCGGGGAGCTGTTTTTT
CASSLGYTGELFF
>-|-|TRBJ2-5|TRBV19
TGTGCCAGTAGTAGACAAACGACAGGCGAAGAGACCCAGTACTTC
CASSRQTTGEETQYF
>-|TRBD1|TRBJ1-2|TRBV27
TGTGCCAGCAGTTCCCACCTGGACAGGGGGCAATTTTTCTCTGGCTACACCTTC
CASSSHLDRGQFFSGYTF
>few|-|TRBJ1-4|TRBV28
TGTGCCAGCAACGATGGGGGAGGCGGCGAAAAACTGTTTTTT
CASNDGGGGEKLFF
>-|-|TRBJ1-1|TRBV6-2/TRBV6-3
TGTGCCAGCAGTCCCACGGCCAGGGGAGGCACTGAAGCTTTCTTT
CASSPTARGGTEAFF
>-|-|TRBJ2-6|TRBV5-8
TGTGCCAGCAGCTCCGGACAGCCTGGGGCCAACGTCCTGACTTTC
CASSSGQPGANVLTF
>-|TRBD1|TRBJ1-1|TRBV19
TGTGCCAGTAGTAGTCCGGGACAGGGGTCGTTTGAAGCTTTCTTT
CASSSPGQGSFEAFF
>-|TRBD1|TRBJ2-2|TRBV6-6
TGTGCCAGCAGAACGACAGGGAGAGACACCGGGGAGCTGTTTTTT
CASRTTGRDTGELFF
>-|TRBD1|TRBJ2-3|TRBV6-1
TGTGCCAGCAGTGAAAGGACAGGGTTCAGCACAGATACGCAGTATTTT
CASSERTGFSTDTQYF
>few|TRBD1|TRBJ1-1|TRBV6-6
TGTGCCAGCAGTCCACAGGGGGCGGGGGCCGCTAACACTGAAGCTTTCTTT
CASSPQGAGAANTEAFF
>-|TRBD2|TRBJ2-1|TRBV29-1
TGCAGCGTCGGCGTTAGCGGGGGCTTCTACAATGAGCAGTTCTTC
CSVGVSGGFYNEQFF